These T cell receptor beta chains were read from a single sample in a study of shared clonotypes between healthy human individuals. The assay was immunoSEQ multiplex PCR, and TCRdb's table has in-frame clones only and misses some. The table lists about 2 million clones, about 95% of them singletons, with about 1.1% in the top ten. The specimen sequenced was naive CD8+ T cells sorted from blood. These receptors originate from a man in his late teens or twenties in good health. CDR3s include the opening cysteine and the closing phenylalanine or tryptophan. A D gene is named only where the DNA matches it firmly. Size tells how often a clone was seen (once, few, many) or the class of an expanded clone, and some rows leave it out.

-,-,TRBV25-1,TRBJ1-6,TGTGCCAGCCTTCCTTCCTCAGGGGAATCACCCCTCCACTTT,CASLPSSGESPLHF
-,-,TRBV5-1,TRBJ2-1,TGCGCCAGCAGCTTTGGATCATACAATGAGCAGTTCTTC,CASSFGSYNEQFF
-,-,TRBV6-1,TRBJ2-2,TGTGCCAGCAGCCCCACTACTTACGCCGGGGAGCTGTTTTTT,CASSPTTYAGELFF
-,-,TRBV27,TRBJ2-7,TGTGCCAGCAGTTCCGACCGGACTAACGAGCAGTACTTC,CASSSDRTNEQYF
-,-,TRBV6-5,TRBJ1-2,TGTGCCAGCAGTTCCGGACTGGGCTTTTATGGCTACACCTTC,CASSSGLGFYGYTF
-,-,TRBV11-2,TRBJ2-1,TGTGCCAGCAGCTTAGCTGGGGTCTACAATGAGCAGTTCTTC,CASSLAGVYNEQFF
-,TRBD1,TRBV7-8,TRBJ2-7,TGTGCCAGCAGCGGGCAGGGGACAGGGGACGAGCAGTACTTC,CASSGQGTGDEQYF
-,TRBD2,TRBV27,TRBJ2-5,TGTGCCAGCAGTTTCGGTAGCGGGGTGGGGGAGACCCAGTACTTC,CASSFGSGVGETQYF
-,-,TRBV27,TRBJ2-5,TGTGCCAGCACCCCAATTGGAACCCAAGAGACCCAGTACTTC,CASTPIGTQETQYF
-,TRBD1,TRBV6-1,TRBJ2-5,TGTGCCAGCAGTGAAGAGAGACAGGGATGGACTCTAGAGACCCAGTACTTC,CASSEERQGWTLETQYF
once,-,TRBV6-6,TRBJ2-5,TGTGCCAGCAGTTACACAGGGGGGGTGCAAGAGACCCAGTACTTC,CASSYTGGVQETQYF
-,-,TRBV28,TRBJ1-1,TGTGCCAGCAGCCCTCCCGAGAACACTGAAGCTTTCTTT,CASSPPENTEAFF
-,TRBD2,TRBV7-8,TRBJ2-1,TGTGCCAGCAGCTCCGGGACTAGCGGGAGAGATCTCCCATCCGAGCAGTTCTTC,CASSSGTSGRDLPSEQFF
-,-,TRBV5-5,TRBJ1-1,TGTGCCAGCAGCTATTACGGTGAGATGTCTGAAGCTTTCTTT,CASSYYGEMSEAFF
-,TRBD2,TRBV2,TRBJ2-3,TGTGCCAGCTCCACTTTTCAAACGAGCGGGAGGATCACAGATACGCAGTATTTT,CASSTFQTSGRITDTQYF
-,-,TRBV6-5,TRBJ2-1,TGTGCCAGCACAGTTACATCTCTCGGCGGGAATGAGCAGTTCTTC,CASTVTSLGGNEQFF
-,-,TRBV19,TRBJ1-1,TGTGCCAGTACCCCAGGGAGCCAGAACACTGAAGCTTTCTTT,CASTPGSQNTEAFF
once,-,TRBV27,TRBJ1-5,TGTGCCAGCAGGCCCGTTTCCAATCAGCCCCAGCATTTT,CASRPVSNQPQHF
-,-,TRBV5-1,TRBJ2-5,TGCGCCAGCAGCCCTACGTCCGGGGACGGAAGCCATTCGGCCCAGTACTTC,CASSPTSGDGSHSAQYF
-,-,TRBV5-4,TRBJ1-2,TGTGCCAGCAGCTTGGGTGCTAACTATGGCTACACCTTC,CASSLGANYGYTF
-,-,TRBV27,TRBJ2-7,TGTGCCAGCAGTTTTCAGGGACGGATCTACGAGCAGTACTTC,CASSFQGRIYEQYF
-,-,TRBV5-1,TRBJ2-7,TGCGCCAGCAGCTTGGTTTCGTCCTACGAGCAGTACTTC,CASSLVSSYEQYF
-,-,TRBV12-5,TRBJ2-3,TGTGCTAGTGGTTTGACGACTAGTAGCACAGATACGCAGTATTTT,CASGLTTSSTDTQYF